Below are 32 T cell receptor beta chains sequenced from a single sample in a study of blood T cell repertoires in COVID-19 (TCRdb year 2020). Library creation used the immunoSEQ multiplex PCR assay. The table comes from immuneACCESS by way of TCRdb, which keeps in-frame sequences with V and J called. Part of the clones is missing from these tables; in studies checked, under half for an unresolved V gene and the rest for unknown reasons. The sample records about 26,000 clones, roughly 92% of which are singletons. Together, the top ten hold roughly 2.1% of the sample. Input material: peripheral blood. The receptors come from a human donor in a cohort sampled during active COVID-19.

This clone appeared a few times. The CDR3 spells CASSIGLMSNQPQHF. DNA for the CDR3: TGTGCCAGTAGTATAGGACTTATGAGCAATCAGCCCCAGCATTTT. The rearrangement uses TRBV19 and TRBJ1-5; D is unclear. This CDR3 region has 15 residues. Per germline, CDR1 LNHDA and CDR2 SQIVND (reference sequence). V shed 1 base and J shed 1 base, with 8 bases lying between them.

This clone occurred once. The rearrangement joins TRBV4-2 to TRBJ1-1, with a weak D call TRBD1 (6 bases). The CDR3 consists of 16 residues. Looked up from germline, CDR1 is LGHNA and CDR2 is YNFKEQ. Trimming shortened V by 4 bases and J by 5 bases, and 20 bases separated the two germline ends. As DNA, the CDR3 is TGTGCCAGCAGCCGGGCCGGTGGGGACATTGGGACTGAAGCTTTCTTT. Protein sequence: CASSRAGGDIGTEAFF.

This chain links TRBV5-4 with TRBJ2-2; TRBD1 might be the D (7 bases). Trimming took 0 bases from V and 6 from J, leaving 18 bases between them. Germline assignment: CDR1 SGHNT and CDR2 YYREEE (reference sequence). The CDR3 spans 17 residues. CDR3 region: CASSLGYGTGEAGELFF. The CDR3 region has the DNA TGTGCCAGCAGCTTGGGGTACGGAACAGGGGAGGCCGGGGAGCTGTTTTTT.

This clone was observed a single time. The V and J genes are TRBV11-3 and TRBJ2-4; no reliable D call. This CDR3 has 12 amino acids. V lost 5 bases to trimming and J lost 6 bases, with 8 bases between them. Germline assignment: CDR1 SGHNT and CDR2 YENEEA. The CDR3 here is CASSGEINIQYF. The CDR3 bases are TGTGCCAGCAGCGGAGAGATAAACATTCAGTACTTC.

The V call is TRBV5-8, the J call TRBJ1-4; TRBD1 aligns across 9 bases. Looked up from germline, CDR1 is SGHTS and CDR2 is YDEGEE. Germline trimming cut 4 bases from V and 2 bases from J; bases unmatched to any gene: 6. This CDR3 spans 16 amino acids. The CDR3, as DNA: TGTGCCAGCAGCCCTGGGACAGGGACGACTAATGAAAAACTGTTTTTT. Translation gives CASSPGTGTTNEKLFF.

The chain recombines TRBV21-1 with TRBJ2-7; whether TRBD2, the table's D call, matches the DNA was not checked. TRBV21-1 is classified as a pseudogene. The CDR3 is made up of 17 amino acids. The CDR3 DNA sequence: TGTGCCAGCAGCAAAGTTGGGAGGGCTTTTAGCTCCTACGAGCAGTACTTC. Translation: CASSKVGRAFSSYEQYF.

The rearrangement joins TRBV5-1 to TRBJ2-1, with 14 bases identical to TRBD2. The J segment lost 7 bases and the V segment lost 9 bases, leaving 3 bases of the junction unmatched. The V gene's germline CDR1 is SGHRS and CDR2 YFSETQ. The CDR3 is 13 residues long. The CDR3 region is CATGLAGGNEQFF. In DNA, the CDR3 is TGCGCCACCGGACTAGCGGGAGGTAATGAGCAGTTCTTC.

The rearrangement links TRBV3-1 (or the pseudogene TRBV3-2) to TRBJ2-7, with D possibly TRBD2 on 6 matching bases. The CDR3 runs to 15 residues. Germline CDR1 LGHDT, CDR2 YNNKEL (reference sequence). V dropped 4 bases and J dropped 1 base, with 14 bases sitting between them. The CDR3 coding sequence is TGTGCCAGCAGCCCGTATAGCGGATTTTCCTACGAGCAGTACTTC. Translation gives CASSPYSGFSYEQYF.

The chain recombines TRBV11-2 with TRBJ2-5; 9 nucleotides align to TRBD2. Germline V lookup: CDR1 SGHAT, CDR2 FQNNGV. V gave up 5 bases and J gave up 2 bases; unmatched junction bases: 9. This CDR3 comprises 16 residues. CDR3 loop: CASSLLASGTQETQYF. Written as DNA, the CDR3 is TGTGCCAGCAGCCTGCTAGCTAGCGGGACACAAGAGACCCAGTACTTC.

The chain recombines TRBV7-6 with TRBJ1-1; 9 nucleotides match TRBD1. Germline-derived CDR1 and CDR2 are SGHVS and FNYEAQ. CDR3 length equals 16 residues. The J segment lost 3 bases and the V segment lost 0 bases, leaving 5 bases of the junction unmatched. The CDR3 nucleotides read TGTGCCAGCAGCTTAGCTGGGGACAGGGCCGACACTGAAGCTTTCTTT. This translates into CASSLAGDRADTEAFF.

The V gene is TRBV7-8, the J gene TRBJ2-5; D might be TRBD2 (5 bases). Trimming cost V 2 bases and J 5 bases, with 18 bases left between them. Germline CDR1 is SGHVS and CDR2 is FQNEAQ. This CDR3 is 16 amino acids long. The CDR3 is CASSLRRLITTETQYF. CDR3 coding DNA: TGTGCCAGCAGCTTACGGAGGTTAATAACGACGGAGACCCAGTACTTC. The full variable domain, with the rest looked up from reference TRBV7-8 and TRBJ2-5, is GAGVSQSPRYKVAKRGQDVALRCDPISGHVSLFWYQQALGQGPEFLTYFQNEAQLDKSGLPSDRFFAERPEGSVSTLKIQRTQQEDSAVYLCASSLRRLITTETQYFGPGTRLLVL.

The CDR3 is CASRPQGKGTGNTIYF. Here the CDR3 DNA reads TGTGCCAGCAGGCCACAGGGGAAAGGGACTGGAAACACCATATATTTT. V and J are TRBV6-6 and TRBJ1-3, with TRBD1 matching 7 bases. The CDR3 extends over 16 amino acids. The germline gives CDR1 MNHNY, CDR2 SVGAGI (reference sequence). After removal of 6 bases from V and 2 bases from J, the junction contained 10 bases not matched to a gene.

The rearrangement uses TRBV7-6 and TRBJ2-1; 9 positions match TRBD1. With V trimmed by 5 bases and J by 0 bases, 5 bases remained unmatched. CDR3 length: 16 residues. CDR1 is SGHVS and CDR2 is FNYEAQ in the germline V gene. Here the CDR3 DNA reads TGTGCCAGCAGCCCCGGACAGGGGAGCTCCTACAATGAGCAGTTCTTC. Translation: CASSPGQGSSYNEQFF.

The rearrangement joins TRBV4-2 to TRBJ2-7, with D uncertain. Trimming removed 0 bases at V and 2 bases at J, with 14 bases between. The CDR3 has 16 amino acids. CDR1 is LGHNA and CDR2 is YNFKEQ in the germline V gene. CDR3 loop: CASSQDGRERPYEQYF. CDR3 sequence (DNA): TGTGCCAGCAGCCAAGATGGGCGAGAAAGGCCCTACGAGCAGTACTTC.

The J gene is TRBJ2-3, the V gene TRBV24-1; TRBD1 matches at 8 bases. Germline lookup yields CDR1 KGHDR and CDR2 SFDVKD. With 4 bases clipped from V and 8 bases from J, the junction kept 7 bases outside the gene matches. The CDR3 runs 14 residues. CDR3 sequence: CATSDWTGSGTQYF. The CDR3 region has the DNA TGTGCCACCAGTGACTGGACAGGGAGTGGTACGCAGTATTTT.

The chain carries TRBV3-1 (or the pseudogene TRBV3-2) and TRBJ2-7, with TRBD1 as a possible D gene (5 bases). Trimming removed 6 bases at V and 2 bases at J, with 17 bases between. The germline V gene encodes CDR1 LGHDT and CDR2 YNNKEL (reference sequence). There are 15 residues in the CDR3. The CDR3 DNA is TGTGCCAGCAGACAGGACCGCCACGAGACCTACGAGCAGTACTTC. Translated: CASRQDRHETYEQYF.

This chain joins TRBV12-3 or TRBV12-4 and TRBJ2-5; possibly TRBD2 for D (6 bases). V shed 7 bases and J shed 4 bases, with 13 bases lying between them. The CDR3 has 13 residues. As DNA, the CDR3 is TGTGCCAGCACCCCGGGGGTCAGAGAGACCCAGTACTTC. This gives the protein CASTPGVRETQYF.

Concerning this clone: This sample also contains other DNA sequences that code for the same CDR3. The J gene is TRBJ1-1, the V gene TRBV12-3 or TRBV12-4; D not resolved. Between the trimmed V and J ends, which lost 1 base and 2 bases, there was a span of 5 bases. The CDR3 covers 13 residues. The CDR3 nucleotides are TGTGCCAGCAGTTTAGACTCTAACACTGAAGCTTTCTTT. Its translation is CASSLDSNTEAFF.

This clone has just a few counts. This chain joins TRBV7-8 and TRBJ1-1; D uncertain. There are 13 residues in the CDR3. Trimming removed 3 bases at V and 3 bases at J, with 8 bases between. Germline V gene lookup returns CDR1 SGHVS and CDR2 FQNEAQ. The CDR3: CASSFPGDTEAFF. In DNA, the CDR3 is TGTGCCAGCAGCTTCCCCGGGGACACTGAAGCTTTCTTT.

V usage is TRBV2 and J usage is TRBJ1-5; D might be TRBD1 (5 bases). Germline V gives CDR1 SNHLY, CDR2 FYNNEI. This CDR3 spans 14 amino acids. Trimming cost V 6 bases and J 7 bases, with 16 bases left between them. The CDR3 DNA follows: TGTGCCAGCAGCGCCGGGGGTCTAGGGCAGCCCCAGCATTTT. This gives the protein CASSAGGLGQPQHF.

The genes are TRBV2 and TRBJ1-1, with 10 bases identical to TRBD1. The CDR3 is made up of 14 amino acids. With V trimmed by 8 bases and J by 1 base, 4 bases remained unmatched. CDR1 is SNHLY, CDR2 FYNNEI, per germline. Written as DNA, the CDR3 is TGTGCCAGCGCACGGGACAGGGGGAACACTGAAGCTTTCTTT. This codes for CASARDRGNTEAFF. The full variable domain, completed using reference TRBV2 and TRBJ1-1, is EPEVTQTPSHQVTQMGQEVILRCVPISNHLYFYWYRQILGQKVEFLVSFYNNEISEKSEIFDDQFSVERPDGSNFTLKIRSTKLEDSAMYFCASARDRGNTEAFFGQGTRLTVV.

This sequence joins TRBV4-3 and TRBJ1-6, with 11 bases lining up with TRBD1. With V trimmed by 5 bases and J by 5 bases, 11 bases remained unmatched. This CDR3 is 18 amino acids long. Germline V lookup: CDR1 LGHNA, CDR2 YSLEER. This chain's CDR3 is CASSSTGTGGSNNSPLHF. DNA of the CDR3: TGCGCCAGCAGCTCCACCGGGACAGGGGGTAGCAATAATTCACCCCTCCACTTT.

This chain uses TRBV7-9 with TRBJ1-2; a possible D gene is TRBD1 (6 bases). Germline lookup yields CDR1 SEHNR and CDR2 FQNEAQ (reference sequence). The CDR3 length is 14 residues. V shed 1 base and J shed 6 bases, with 12 bases lying between them. Written as DNA, the CDR3 is TGTGCCAGCAGCTTAGAAGCTGGACAGCATGGCTACACCTTC. It specifies CASSLEAGQHGYTF. The complete variable domain, with remaining parts taken from reference TRBV7-9 and TRBJ1-2, reads DTGVSQNPRHKITKRGQNVTFRCDPISEHNRLYWYRQTLGQGPEFLTYFQNEAQLEKSRLLSDRFSAERPKGSFSTLEIQRTEQGDSAMYLCASSLEAGQHGYTFGSGTRLTVV.

This chain joins TRBV7-2 and TRBJ2-1; 11 bases are shared with TRBD2. CDR3 length equals 15 residues. V shed 3 bases and J 4 bases; nucleotides not matched to a gene: 2. Germline V gene lookup returns CDR1 SGHTA and CDR2 FQGNSA. The CDR3 reads CASSFTSGGYNEQFF. The CDR3 coding sequence is TGTGCCAGCAGCTTCACTAGCGGGGGATACAATGAGCAGTTCTTC.

The chain employs TRBV28 and TRBJ2-7; 7 nucleotides align to TRBD1. V was clipped by 5 bases and J by 4 bases; unmatched bases: 14. The CDR3 contains 16 residues. Germline CDR1 is MDHEN and CDR2 is SYDVKM. The CDR3 reads CASSGGRDSPGYEQYF. CDR3 DNA: TGTGCCAGCAGTGGAGGTCGGGACAGCCCGGGGTACGAGCAGTACTTC.

In its sample, this clone was seen once. The chain's CDR3 is CASSVATSGRTDTQYF. The CDR3 DNA follows: TGTGCCAGCAGCGTAGCGACTAGCGGGAGGACAGATACGCAGTATTTT. This chain uses TRBV9 with TRBJ2-3, with 13 positions matching TRBD2. Germline trimming cut 0 bases from V and 3 bases from J; bases unmatched to any gene: 1. Germline CDR1 SGDLS, CDR2 YYNGEE. The CDR3 contains 16 residues.

The chain carries TRBV29-1 and TRBJ2-3; TRBD2 is a possible D gene (5 bases). This CDR3 comprises 16 residues. Trimming took 4 bases from V and 2 from J, leaving 19 bases between them. Germline lookup yields CDR1 SQVTM and CDR2 ANQGSEA. The chain's CDR3 is CSVVPHRGQTTDTQYF. The CDR3 bases are TGCAGCGTTGTGCCCCACCGCGGGCAGACCACAGATACGCAGTATTTT.

The chain has TRBV4-1 and TRBJ2-1; 10 nucleotides line up with TRBD1. This CDR3 comprises 15 residues. V lost 8 bases to trimming and J lost 8 bases; unmatched junction nucleotides: 12. Germline CDR1 MGHRA, CDR2 YSYEKL. The chain's CDR3 is CASDRGRGALDEQFF. The CDR3 DNA reads as TGCGCCAGCGACAGGGGGCGCGGAGCGTTGGATGAGCAGTTCTTC.

The chain uses TRBV3-1 (or the pseudogene TRBV3-2) and TRBJ1-6; D gene uncertain. Germline V gene sequence: CDR1 LGHDT, CDR2 YNNKEL (reference sequence). Trimming removed 6 bases at V and 5 bases at J, with 14 bases between. The CDR3 is made up of 15 amino acids. In DNA, the CDR3 is TGTGCCAGCAGACATGGAGGGCAGAATAATTCACCCCTCCACTTT. Encoded protein: CASRHGGQNNSPLHF.

The chain couples TRBV24-1 to TRBJ2-1, with TRBD2 matching 10 bases. CDR3 size: 17 residues. J was trimmed by 7 bases and V by 4 bases; bases with no gene match: 12. Germline-derived CDR1 and CDR2 are KGHDR and SFDVKD. The CDR3 DNA follows: TGTGCCACCAGTGAAGTACTAGCGGGAACAATGGTGAATGAGCAGTTCTTC. Protein sequence: CATSEVLAGTMVNEQFF.

This chain links TRBV4-3 with TRBJ2-5; 9 bases align to TRBD1. The ends lost 4 bases at V and 7 bases at J; junction bases unmatched: 4. Germline V lookup: CDR1 LGHNA, CDR2 YSLEER. CDR3 length: 13 amino acids. In DNA form, the CDR3 reads TGCGCCAGCAGCCCCATGACAGGGGGGACCCAGTACTTC. Protein product: CASSPMTGGTQYF.

This clone came up once. The genes are TRBV7-3 and TRBJ1-1, with 8 bases that match TRBD1. The CDR3 is 15 amino acids. V gave up 5 bases and J gave up 7 bases; unmatched junction bases: 12. CDR1 is SGHTA and CDR2 is FQGTGA in the germline V gene. In DNA form, the CDR3 reads TGTGCCAGCAGCCCCATCCTGACAGGGGCGAATGAAGCTTTCTTT. Protein sequence: CASSPILTGANEAFF. Full variable domain (rest looked up from reference TRBV7-3 and TRBJ1-1): GAGVSQTPSNKVTEKGKYVELRCDPISGHTALYWYRQSLGQGPEFLIYFQGTGAADDSGLPNDRFFAVRPEGSVSTLKIQRTERGDSAVYLCASSPILTGANEAFFGQGTRLTVV.